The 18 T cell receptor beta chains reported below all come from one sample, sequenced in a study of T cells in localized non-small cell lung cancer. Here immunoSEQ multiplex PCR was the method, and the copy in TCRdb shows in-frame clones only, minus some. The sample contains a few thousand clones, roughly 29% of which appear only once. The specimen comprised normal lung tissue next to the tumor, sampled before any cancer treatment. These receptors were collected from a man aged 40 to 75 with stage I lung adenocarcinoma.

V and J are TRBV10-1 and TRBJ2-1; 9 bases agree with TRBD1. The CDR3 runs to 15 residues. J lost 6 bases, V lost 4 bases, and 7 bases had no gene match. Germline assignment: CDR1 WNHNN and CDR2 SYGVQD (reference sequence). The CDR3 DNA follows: TGCGCCAGCAGTGGGGGGGGGACAGGGTTCAATGAGCAGTTCTTC. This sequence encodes CASSGGGTGFNEQFF.

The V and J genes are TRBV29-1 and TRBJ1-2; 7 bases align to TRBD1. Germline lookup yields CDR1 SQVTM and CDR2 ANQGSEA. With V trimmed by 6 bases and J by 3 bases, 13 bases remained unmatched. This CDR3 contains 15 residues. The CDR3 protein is CSVDLGDSLYYGYTF. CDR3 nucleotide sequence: TGCAGCGTAGACCTGGGGGACAGCTTATACTATGGCTACACCTTC.

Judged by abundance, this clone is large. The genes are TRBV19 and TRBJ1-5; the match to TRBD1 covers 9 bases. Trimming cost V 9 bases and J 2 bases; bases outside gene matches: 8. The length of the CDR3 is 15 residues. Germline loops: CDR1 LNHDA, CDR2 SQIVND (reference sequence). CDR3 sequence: CASGGGQGGNQPQHF. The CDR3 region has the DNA TGTGCCAGCGGGGGGGGACAGGGCGGCAATCAGCCCCAGCATTTT.

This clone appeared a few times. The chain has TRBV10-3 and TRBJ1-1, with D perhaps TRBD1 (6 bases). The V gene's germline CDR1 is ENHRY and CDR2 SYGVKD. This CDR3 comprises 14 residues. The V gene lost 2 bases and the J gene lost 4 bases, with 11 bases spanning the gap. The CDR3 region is CAISETGKGTEAFF. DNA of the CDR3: TGTGCCATCAGTGAGACAGGGAAAGGCACTGAAGCTTTCTTT.

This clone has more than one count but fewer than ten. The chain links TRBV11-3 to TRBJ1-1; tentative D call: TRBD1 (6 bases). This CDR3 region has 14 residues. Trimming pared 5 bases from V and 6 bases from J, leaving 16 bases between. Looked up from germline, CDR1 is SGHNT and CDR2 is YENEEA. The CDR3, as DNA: TGTGCCAGCAGCAGCGGGGGGGCGGTCTCTGAAGCTTTCTTT. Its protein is CASSSGGAVSEAFF.

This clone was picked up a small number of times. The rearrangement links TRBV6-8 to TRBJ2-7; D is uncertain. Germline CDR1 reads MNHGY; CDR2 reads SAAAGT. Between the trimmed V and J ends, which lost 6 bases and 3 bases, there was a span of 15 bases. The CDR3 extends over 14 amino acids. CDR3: CASRTPLNSYEQYF. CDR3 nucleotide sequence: TGTGCCAGCAGGACCCCCCTCAATAGCTACGAGCAGTACTTC.

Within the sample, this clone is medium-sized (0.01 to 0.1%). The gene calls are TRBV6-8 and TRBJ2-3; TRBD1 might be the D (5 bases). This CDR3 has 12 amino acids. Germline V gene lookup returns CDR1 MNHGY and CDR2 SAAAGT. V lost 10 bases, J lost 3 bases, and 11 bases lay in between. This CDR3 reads CAIGRATDTQYF. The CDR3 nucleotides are TGTGCCATCGGCAGGGCTACAGATACGCAGTATTTT.

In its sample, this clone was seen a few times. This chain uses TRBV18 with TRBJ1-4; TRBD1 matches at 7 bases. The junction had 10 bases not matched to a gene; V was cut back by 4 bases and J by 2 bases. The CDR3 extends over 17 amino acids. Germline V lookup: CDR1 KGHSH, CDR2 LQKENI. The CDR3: CASSLQDRRATNEKLFF. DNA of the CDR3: TGTGCCAGCTCACTACAGGACAGGCGGGCGACTAATGAAAAACTGTTTTTT.

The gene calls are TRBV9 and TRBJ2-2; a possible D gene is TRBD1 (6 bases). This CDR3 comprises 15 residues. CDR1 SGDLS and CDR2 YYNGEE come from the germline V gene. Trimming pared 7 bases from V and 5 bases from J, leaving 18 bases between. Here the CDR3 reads CASEQGSLVTGELFF. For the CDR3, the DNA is TGTGCCAGCGAACAGGGATCGTTAGTAACCGGGGAGCTGTTTTTT.

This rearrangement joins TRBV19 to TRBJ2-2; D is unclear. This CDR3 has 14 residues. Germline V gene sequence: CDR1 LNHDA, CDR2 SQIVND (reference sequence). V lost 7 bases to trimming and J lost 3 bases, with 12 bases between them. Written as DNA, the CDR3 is TGTGCCAGTAAGACGAGGAGCGACACCGGGGAGCTGTTTTTT. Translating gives CASKTRSDTGELFF.

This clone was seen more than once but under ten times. The CDR3 sequence: CASRAGTGGTGELFF. DNA for the CDR3: TGTGCCAGCAGGGCCGGGACAGGAGGGACCGGGGAGCTGTTTTTT. V usage is TRBV9 and J usage is TRBJ2-2; 8 bases line up with TRBD1. From germline, CDR1 is SGDLS and CDR2 YYNGEE. The CDR3 is 15 residues long. The V gene end was trimmed by 5 bases and the J gene end by 5 bases; junction bases not matched to a gene: 8.

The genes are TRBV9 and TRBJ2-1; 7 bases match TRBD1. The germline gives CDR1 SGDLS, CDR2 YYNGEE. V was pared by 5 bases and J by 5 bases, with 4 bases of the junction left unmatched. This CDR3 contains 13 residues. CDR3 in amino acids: CASRGTANNEQFF. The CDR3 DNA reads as TGTGCCAGCAGGGGGACAGCCAACAATGAGCAGTTCTTC.

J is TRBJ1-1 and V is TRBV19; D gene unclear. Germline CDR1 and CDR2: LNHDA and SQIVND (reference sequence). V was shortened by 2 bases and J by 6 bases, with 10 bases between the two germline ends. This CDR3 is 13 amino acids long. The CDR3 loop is CASSINVVSEAFF. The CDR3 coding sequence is TGTGCCAGTAGTATAAATGTGGTTTCTGAAGCTTTCTTT.

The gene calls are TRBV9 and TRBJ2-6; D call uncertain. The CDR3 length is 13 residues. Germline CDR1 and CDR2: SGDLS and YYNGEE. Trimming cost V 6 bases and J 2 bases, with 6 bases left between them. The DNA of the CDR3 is TGTGCCAGCAAAAGTACTGGGGCCAACGTCCTGACTTTC. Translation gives CASKSTGANVLTF.

The CDR3 loop reads CASSPGSGDNYGYTF. CDR3 nucleotide sequence: TGTGCCAGCAGCCCCGGTTCAGGGGACAACTATGGCTACACCTTC. The V and J genes are TRBV14 and TRBJ1-2; perhaps TRBD1 as D (6 bases). The CDR3 extends over 15 amino acids. Per germline, CDR1 SGHDN and CDR2 FVKESK. V was cut by 4 bases and J by 2 bases, with 14 bases left in between.

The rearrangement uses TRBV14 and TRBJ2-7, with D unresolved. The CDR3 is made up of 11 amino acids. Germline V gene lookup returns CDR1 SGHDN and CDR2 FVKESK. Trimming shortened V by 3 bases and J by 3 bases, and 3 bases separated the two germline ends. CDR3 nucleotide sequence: TGTGCCAGCAGCCAGGGCTACGAGCAGTACTTC. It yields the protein CASSQGYEQYF.

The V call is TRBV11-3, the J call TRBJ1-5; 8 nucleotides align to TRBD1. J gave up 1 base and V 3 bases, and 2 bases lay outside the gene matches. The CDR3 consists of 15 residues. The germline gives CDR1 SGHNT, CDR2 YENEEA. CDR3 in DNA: TGTGCCAGCAGCTTCGGACAGGGAAGCAATCAGCCCCAGCATTTT. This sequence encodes CASSFGQGSNQPQHF. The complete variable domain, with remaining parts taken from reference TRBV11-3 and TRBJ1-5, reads EAGVVQSPRYKIIEKKQPVAFWCNPISGHNTLYWYLQNLGQGPELLIRYENEEAVDDSQLPKDRFSAERLKGVDSTLKIQPAELGDSAVYLCASSFGQGSNQPQHFGDGTRLSIL.

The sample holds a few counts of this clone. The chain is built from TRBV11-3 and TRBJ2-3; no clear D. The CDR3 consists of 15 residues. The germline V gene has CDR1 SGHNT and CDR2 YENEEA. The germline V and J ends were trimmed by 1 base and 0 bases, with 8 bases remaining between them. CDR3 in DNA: TGTGCCAGCAGCTTAGTAGCATCTAGCACAGATACGCAGTATTTT. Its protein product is CASSLVASSTDTQYF.